This TCR beta chain was sequenced for a study of cytomegalovirus exposure and HLA in healthy donors. V lost 5 bases, J lost 2 bases, and 6 bases lay in between. The CDR3 has 13 amino acids. Germline V gene lookup returns CDR1 MGHRA and CDR2 YSYEKL. The study ran its PCR with 60 Vbeta and 13 Jbeta primers. Sequenced by immunoSEQ multiplex PCR; TCRdb stores in-frame clones only, minus some. Among just over 80,000 clones listed, over 70% were seen once. The sample comprised PBMCs. The clonotype comes from a young man in good health and CMV-seropositive. J is TRBJ2-2 and V is TRBV4-1; D might be TRBD1 (6 bases). The CDR3 spells CASSGGNTGELFF. Written as DNA, the CDR3 is TGCGCCAGCAGCGGGGGCAACACCGGGGAGCTGTTTTTT.